This T cell receptor beta chain is from a study of T cells in Graves' hyperthyroidism and ophthalmopathy. Study-wide results and limits: Most expanded thyroid clonotypes above 0.001 recurred in blood.

Germline CDR1 is SGHDT and CDR2 is YYEEEE. V lost 1 base and J lost 0; bases outside the gene matches: 4. This CDR3 comprises 16 residues. A word on this clonotype: The antigen is undetermined.

There were TCR beta CDR3 regions amplified from RNA transcripts. The HTBI set primed first-round TCR CDR3 RT-PCR. TCRdb reprocessed the multiplex PCR reads with MiXCR, giving one entry per CDR3 protein. The sample shows 20,000 to 30,000 distinct CDR3 sequences, 45% to 55% of them seen only once. Sequencing was carried out using blood. This TCR came from a woman between 40 and 50 years old with Graves' hyperthyroidism that later progressed to Graves' ophthalmopathy. This chain connects TRBV5-6 to TRBJ2-1, with TRBD2 matching over 7 bases. The DNA of the CDR3 is TGTGCCAGCAGCTTGTTTTCTAGCGGCTCCTACAATGAGCAGTTCTTC. Protein product: CASSLFSSGSYNEQFF. The full variable domain, in which reference TRBV5-6 and TRBJ2-1 provide the parts outside the CDR3, is DAGVTQSPTHLIKTRGQQVTLRCSPKSGHDTVSWYQQALGQGPQFIFQYYEEEERQRGNFPDRFSGHQFPNYSSELNVNALLLGDSALYLCASSLFSSGSYNEQFFGPGTRLTVL.